This TCR beta chain was captured in a study of T-cell memory formation after mild COVID-19. In the study overall: In these data, TCR clusters were largely donor specific.

This clonotype has just a few counts. Its antigen is undetermined. Germline values: CDR1 SGHRS, CDR2 YFSETQ. The CDR3 has 14 residues. V lost 0 bases and J lost 6; bases outside the gene matches: 3. cDNA libraries for TCR alpha and TCR beta, carrying sample barcodes and UMIs, came from 5'RACE with constant-segment primers. TCRdb used MiXCR to reprocess the 5' RACE reads, holding one entry per CDR3 protein. The sample has roughly 450,000 distinct CDR3 sequences, approximately 18% seen once. Overall study findings and caveats: The finding that pre-infection memory included some responding clones suggested that cross-reactive memory joined. A balance of CD4 and CD8 characterized clones contracting day 15 to 85, whereas later expanders leaned CD4+.

Sample: PBMCs or a T cell subset sorted from them (not recorded which). The rearrangement uses TRBV5-1 and TRBJ2-1; 7 positions match TRBD1. This clonotype originated in a man in his late teens or twenties who had mild COVID-19 (a few samples of this study predate the infection). Cell type and time point are not known. CDR3: CASSLADRANEQFF. The CDR3 region has the DNA TGCGCCAGCAGCTTGGCCGACAGGGCCAATGAGCAGTTCTTC. Using reference TRBV5-1 and TRBJ2-1 for the parts outside the CDR3, the full variable domain is KAGVTQTPRYLIKTRGQQVTLSCSPISGHRSVSWYQQTPGQGLQFLFEYFSETQRNKGNFPGRFSGRQFSNSRSEMNVSTLELGDSALYLCASSLADRANEQFFGPGTRLTVL.